These 6 T cell receptor beta chains share one sample of origin, sequenced in a study of shared clonotypes between healthy human individuals. Only in-frame clones appear in the TCRdb table, and some are missing; sequencing was by immunoSEQ multiplex PCR. The sample lists roughly 2.6 million clones; roughly 92% were seen once. The specimen sequenced was naive CD4+ T cells sorted from blood. Subset described: CD45RA+ positively selected. The receptors were gathered from a man between 18 and 29 years old in good health.

The V gene is TRBV5-6, the J gene TRBJ2-7, with D possibly being TRBD1 or TRBD2 (7 bases each). CDR1 is SGHDT and CDR2 is YYEEEE in the germline V gene. The CDR3 covers 15 residues. V was cut by 0 bases and J by 5 bases, with 15 bases left in between. This CDR3 reads CASSLGISGTDEQYF. The CDR3 DNA reads as TGTGCCAGCAGCTTGGGTATAAGCGGGACAGACGAGCAGTACTTC.

The chain uses TRBV30 and TRBJ2-3; 13 bases are a match to TRBD2. Trimming at V came to 0 bases and at J to 0 bases, leaving 9 bases not matched to a gene. Per germline, CDR1 GTSNPN and CDR2 SVGIG (reference sequence). There are 19 residues in the CDR3. CDR3 sequence: CAWSVVRTSGGASTDTQYF. CDR3 DNA: TGTGCCTGGAGTGTAGTGCGAACTAGCGGGGGGGCGAGCACAGATACGCAGTATTTT. Together with reference TRBV30 and TRBJ2-3, the CDR3 gives the full variable domain: SQTIHQWPATLVQPVGSPLSLECTVEGTSNPNLYWYRQAAGRGLQLLFYSVGIGQISSEVPQNLSASRPQDRQFILSSKKLLLSDSGFYLCAWSVVRTSGGASTDTQYFGPGTRLTVL.

The sample holds one count of this clone. V is TRBV30 and J is TRBJ2-3; TRBD2 agrees at 10 bases. Germline V gene data show CDR1 as GTSNPN and CDR2 as SVGIG (reference sequence). After removal of 2 bases from V and 2 bases from J, the junction contained 7 bases not matched to a gene. This CDR3 is 16 amino acids long. The CDR3 nucleotides read TGTGCCTGGAGTATCGGACTAGCGGAACACACAGATACGCAGTATTTT. The encoded protein is CAWSIGLAEHTDTQYF. Complete variable domain (other parts from reference TRBV30 and TRBJ2-3): SQTIHQWPATLVQPVGSPLSLECTVEGTSNPNLYWYRQAAGRGLQLLFYSVGIGQISSEVPQNLSASRPQDRQFILSSKKLLLSDSGFYLCAWSIGLAEHTDTQYFGPGTRLTVL.

This CDR3 is CASSTEMNTEAFF. CDR3 DNA: TGTGCCAGCAGCACGGAGATGAACACTGAAGCTTTCTTT. The V call is TRBV21-1, the J call TRBJ1-1. TRBV21-1 is reported as a pseudogene. This CDR3 is 13 amino acids long.

This clone has only one observation. The gene calls are TRBV19 and TRBJ2-7, with TRBD2 as a possible D gene (6 bases). Looked up from germline, CDR1 is LNHDA and CDR2 is SQIVND (reference sequence). The CDR3 consists of 15 residues. V was clipped by 1 base and J by 3 bases, with 13 bases between them. CDR3: CASSIGLATYYEQYF. The DNA for the CDR3 is TGTGCCAGTAGTATAGGTCTAGCGACTTACTACGAGCAGTACTTC.

This sequence joins TRBV6-5 and TRBJ2-7; 10 bases match TRBD1. The CDR3 sequence is 15 residues long. Looked up from germline, CDR1 is MNHEY and CDR2 is SVGAGI. Unmatched junction bases numbered 4, after V lost 2 bases and J lost 3 bases. The CDR3 DNA follows: TGTGCCAGCAGTTACCCCGGGACAGGGGTCTACGAGCAGTACTTC. It is translated as CASSYPGTGVYEQYF.